The TCR beta chain described here comes from a study of post-analysis software for immune sequencing data. Study-wide results and caveats: There were five TRBV segments more frequent in patients than controls, and TRBV5-6, TRBV5-1 and TRBV20-1 were among them. Controls showed significantly higher normalized Chao1 diversity than did multiple sclerosis patients.

CDR3 length: 14 residues. Germline V gives CDR1 MNHEY, CDR2 SVGAGI. Incorporated into the TCR beta cDNA libraries were unique molecular identifiers, which served to reduce PCR and sequencing biases. TCRdb reprocessed the PCR reads with MiXCR, giving one entry per CDR3 protein. The sample has roughly 700,000 distinct CDR3 sequences, 25% to 30% seen once. Worth noting for this clonotype: The antigen is not known. It may be a read error: a sequence one base away is much more abundant.

This chain joins TRBV6-5 and TRBJ1-2; 10 bases match TRBD1. The sequenced sample was blood. The origin of this receptor is a girl aged 5-17 years with multiple sclerosis. The CDR3 bases are TGTGCCAGCAGGTACTCGACAGGGGGCTCAGGCTACACCTTC. This gives the protein CASRYSTGGSGYTF.